The T cell receptor (beta chain) under discussion was sequenced for a study of T cells in localized non-small cell lung cancer. In regard to this clone: The antigen remains undetermined.

Study-level findings and limits: One tumor region alone was sequenced, and heterogeneity therefore remains possible. Uninvolved neighboring lung showed the greatest T cell clonality, exceeding tumor.

Clones were sequenced by immunoSEQ multiplex PCR, and TCRdb holds only the in-frame ones, with some missing. The table includes fewer than 2,500 clones, 35% to 45% detected once. The CDR3 runs to 14 residues. Trimming removed 8 bases at V and 6 bases at J, with 19 bases between. Germline CDR1 and CDR2: MDHEN and SYDVKM. This TCR derives from a man between 40 and 70 years old with stage I lung adenocarcinoma. The gene calls are TRBV28 and TRBJ1-1; no clear D gene. The sample was lung tumor tissue, taken before any cancer treatment. CDR3 bases: TGTGCCAGCGCCCCCCCCGGGGAGATACCTGAAGCTTTCTTT. Translating it yields CASAPPGEIPEAFF.